These 30 T cell receptor beta chains share one sample of origin, sequenced in a study of beta chain features in type 1 diabetes. Expressed TCRB transcripts were sequenced because the entire RNA isolate underwent reverse transcription. Generated by immunoSEQ multiplex PCR, the TCRdb table keeps only in-frame clones and is missing some. Of hundreds of thousands of clones in the sample, approximately 30% were seen once. Material for sequencing was naive CD4+ T cells from blood. All receptors derive from a man aged 18-30 years in good health.

This clone has just a few counts. The chain joins TRBV28 to TRBJ2-7; D is possibly TRBD2 (5 bases). The CDR3 loop spans 14 amino acids. The V end was cut by 2 bases, the J end by 2 bases, with 10 bases between. Germline V lookup: CDR1 MDHEN, CDR2 SYDVKM. In DNA form, the CDR3 reads TGTGCCAGCAGTTTAAGAACCGGGGCCTACGAGCAGTACTTC. It encodes CASSLRTGAYEQYF.

The rearrangement uses TRBV30 and TRBJ2-3; 12 nucleotides match TRBD2. Germline V gives CDR1 GTSNPN, CDR2 SVGIG (reference sequence). This CDR3 spans 15 amino acids. The V gene end was trimmed by 4 bases and the J gene end by 4 bases; junction bases not matched to a gene: 6. The CDR3 DNA reads TGTGCCTGGATGAAACTAGCGGGAGGATCAGATACGCAGTATTTT. Translating it yields CAWMKLAGGSDTQYF.

CDR3 nucleotide sequence: TGTGCCAGCAGCCCCTTGGGACTAGCGTTCAATGAGCAGTTCTTC. Translation: CASSPLGLAFNEQFF. The chain couples TRBV9 to TRBJ2-1; 10 bases map to TRBD2. This CDR3 region has 15 residues. J was trimmed by 6 bases and V by 4 bases; bases with no gene match: 7. Germline loops: CDR1 SGDLS, CDR2 YYNGEE.

This CDR3 is CASSLESGGTFTDTQYF. The CDR3 region has the DNA TGTGCCAGCAGCTTAGAATCCGGAGGGACCTTCACAGATACGCAGTATTTT. V is TRBV7-9 and J is TRBJ2-3; the D gene is possibly TRBD2 (6 bases). The CDR3 covers 17 residues. The V end lost 1 base, the J end lost 2 bases, and 16 bases lay between the germline ends. The germline V gene encodes CDR1 SEHNR and CDR2 FQNEAQ (reference sequence).

This clone has just a few counts. This chain uses TRBV5-6 with TRBJ2-7; TRBD2 matches at 8 bases. The germline V gene encodes CDR1 SGHDT and CDR2 YYEEEE. This CDR3 has 15 residues. V lost 4 bases, J lost 1 base, and 7 bases stayed unmatched. The CDR3 sequence is CASSPGLDTSYEQYF. In DNA, the CDR3 is TGTGCCAGCAGCCCGGGACTAGACACTTCCTACGAGCAGTACTTC.

To note about this clone: The same CDR3 arises from other DNA sequences in this sample as well. The chain is built from TRBV7-2 and TRBJ2-3; no reliable D call. Germline loops: CDR1 SGHTA, CDR2 FQGNSA. The V end lost 1 base, the J end lost 6 bases, and 8 bases lay between the germline ends. This CDR3 spans 13 amino acids. The CDR3: CASSLERTDTQYF. As DNA, the CDR3 is TGTGCCAGCAGCTTAGAACGGACGGATACGCAGTATTTT.

V usage is TRBV7-3 and J usage is TRBJ2-5; D remains ambiguous. V was shortened by 2 bases and J by 3 bases, with 7 bases between the two germline ends. The CDR3 runs to 13 residues. The V gene's germline CDR1 is SGHTA and CDR2 FQGTGA. The CDR3 reads CASSLSLEETQYF. CDR3 in DNA: TGTGCCAGCAGCTTATCGTTAGAAGAGACCCAGTACTTC.

V is TRBV9 and J is TRBJ1-4; 9 nucleotides match TRBD1. V gave up 6 bases and J gave up 13 bases; unmatched junction bases: 10. Germline V CDR1 and CDR2: SGDLS, YYNGEE. CDR3 length: 13 amino acids. DNA of the CDR3: TGTGCCAGCAATCCGGGACAGGGACAGGGACTGTTTTTT. Its translation: CASNPGQGQGLFF.

The chain links TRBV6-6 to TRBJ2-7; 7 nucleotides line up with TRBD1. CDR1 is MNHNY and CDR2 is SVGAGI in the germline V gene (reference sequence). Germline trimming cut 4 bases from V and 2 bases from J; bases unmatched to any gene: 8. CDR3 length: 15 amino acids. DNA of the CDR3: TGTGCCAGCAGTTCCCCGGACAGGTCGCCCTACGAGCAGTACTTC. Residues: CASSSPDRSPYEQYF.

The chain joins TRBV30 to TRBJ2-3; D is perhaps TRBD2 (6 bases). CDR1 GTSNPN and CDR2 SVGIG come from the germline V gene (reference sequence). Trimming shortened V by 2 bases and J by 4 bases, and 13 bases separated the two germline ends. This CDR3 comprises 14 residues. The CDR3 region is CAWSHNRGADTQYF. The DNA of the CDR3 is TGTGCCTGGAGTCATAACCGCGGGGCAGATACGCAGTATTTT.

Only a few counts were recorded for this clone. This sequence joins TRBV19 and TRBJ2-5; D is possibly TRBD1 (5 bases). This CDR3 spans 14 amino acids. Germline CDR1 reads LNHDA; CDR2 reads SQIVND (reference sequence). V dropped 6 bases and J dropped 1 base, with 12 bases sitting between them. This CDR3 reads CASRWTPSQETQYF. The DNA for the CDR3 is TGTGCCAGTAGATGGACACCATCCCAAGAGACCCAGTACTTC. Drawing the rest from reference TRBV19 and TRBJ2-5, the complete variable domain is DGGITQSPKYLFRKEGQNVTLSCEQNLNHDAMYWYRQDPGQGLRLIYYSQIVNDFQKGDIAEGYSVSREKKESFPLTVTSAQKNPTAFYLCASRWTPSQETQYFGPGTRLLVL.

This clone was found a few times. A much larger clone sits a single nucleotide away, making a read error possible. Other DNA sequences in this specimen translate into the identical CDR3. The CDR3: CASSLSTDTQYF. The CDR3 bases are TGTGCCAGCAGCTTAAGCACAGATACGCAGTATTTT. The chain employs TRBV9 and TRBJ2-3; D is ambiguous. Germline CDR1 reads SGDLS; CDR2 reads YYNGEE. The V and J ends lost 4 bases and 0 bases respectively, with 3 bases between them. The CDR3 has 12 residues.

This clone was detected a few times. Additional DNA sequences in this sample encode the identical CDR3. The rearrangement joins TRBV4-3 to TRBJ1-5; no definite D call. Looked up from germline, CDR1 is LGHNA and CDR2 is YSLEER. This CDR3 contains 13 residues. Trimming pared 0 bases from V and 5 bases from J, leaving 5 bases between. The DNA for the CDR3 is TGCGCCAGCAGCCAAGATCTCGATCAGCCCCAGCATTTT. As protein: CASSQDLDQPQHF.

A few counts support this clone. The chain couples TRBV11-2 to TRBJ2-7, with 11 bases fitting TRBD2. After removal of 1 base from V and 5 bases from J, the junction contained 7 bases not matched to a gene. CDR1 and CDR2 (germline): SGHAT, FQNNGV. The CDR3 totals 16 residues. The CDR3 coding sequence is TGTGCCAGCAGCTTAGTACCTAGCGGGAGGCTCGACGAGCAGTACTTC. Its protein is CASSLVPSGRLDEQYF.

This clone was counted between two and nine times. The chain joins TRBV30 to TRBJ2-5; D ambiguous. Per germline, CDR1 GTSNPN and CDR2 SVGIG (reference sequence). Trimming removed 4 bases from V and 5 bases from J, with 8 bases in between. The CDR3 consists of 11 residues. This CDR3 reads CAWIIGETQYF. The CDR3 region has the DNA TGTGCCTGGATTATAGGGGAGACCCAGTACTTC.

The chain uses TRBV2 and TRBJ2-7; D might be TRBD2 (7 bases). Between the trimmed V and J ends, which lost 2 bases and 3 bases, there was a span of 14 bases. The CDR3 has 15 residues. Germline CDR1 reads SNHLY; CDR2 reads FYNNEI. CDR3 residues: CASSETGGRGYEQYF. The CDR3 DNA is TGTGCCAGCAGTGAAACGGGGGGCAGGGGCTACGAGCAGTACTTC.

The chain couples TRBV7-7 to TRBJ2-1; unclear D gene. The V end lost 4 bases, the J end lost 1 base, and 11 bases lay between the germline ends. The CDR3 totals 15 residues. Germline CDR1 reads SSHAT; CDR2 reads FNYEAQ (reference sequence). Here the CDR3 reads CASSSTTGSYNEQFF. As DNA, the CDR3 is TGTGCCAGCAGCTCAACGACTGGGTCCTACAATGAGCAGTTCTTC.

This clone turned up a few times. The V call is TRBV28, the J call TRBJ1-4; 10 nucleotides align to TRBD1. The CDR3 runs 15 residues. Trimming took 4 bases from V and 8 from J; bases not matched to a gene: 7. CDR1 is MDHEN, CDR2 SYDVKM, per germline. The CDR3 reads CASSSPGQGREKLFF. The CDR3 region has the DNA TGTGCCAGCAGTTCTCCGGGACAGGGGAGGGAAAAACTGTTTTTT. The entire variable domain, with the rest obtained from reference TRBV28 and TRBJ1-4, is as follows: DVKVTQSSRYLVKRTGEKVFLECVQDMDHENMFWYRQDPGLGLRLIYFSYDVKMKEKGDIPEGYSVSREKKERFSLILESASTNQTSMYLCASSSPGQGREKLFFGSGTQLSVL.

The table lists this clone with a few counts. The chain combines TRBV6-5 with TRBJ2-1; D uncertain. The CDR3 runs to 14 residues. V lost 1 base and J lost 7, with 11 bases in between. The germline V gene encodes CDR1 MNHEY and CDR2 SVGAGI. CDR3 in amino acids: CASSYWSSLNEQFF. CDR3 sequence (DNA): TGTGCCAGCAGTTACTGGAGTAGTTTGAATGAGCAGTTCTTC.

CDR3 residues: CASSLNGNTDTQYF. For the CDR3, the DNA is TGTGCCAGCAGCTTGAATGGGAACACAGATACGCAGTATTTT. The chain is built from TRBV5-6 and TRBJ2-3; no clear D. CDR3 length: 14 amino acids. Trimming removed 1 base from V and 2 bases from J, with 8 bases in between. Germline values: CDR1 SGHDT, CDR2 YYEEEE.

This clone was picked up a small number of times. This chain joins TRBV30 and TRBJ2-5, with TRBD2 as a possible D gene (5 bases). V was pared by 0 bases and J by 7 bases, with 12 bases between. CDR3 length: 13 amino acids. The V gene's germline CDR1 is GTSNPN and CDR2 SVGIG (reference sequence). CDR3 nucleotide sequence: TGTGCCTGGAGTGTAGAGGGCGCGGGGACCCAGTACTTC. Its protein product is CAWSVEGAGTQYF.

This chain links TRBV18 with TRBJ1-5; TRBD1 is a possible D gene (5 bases). Germline CDR1 reads KGHSH; CDR2 reads LQKENI. This CDR3 has 15 residues. V was shortened by 4 bases and J by 1 base, with 11 bases between the two germline ends. CDR3 nucleotide sequence: TGTGCCAGCTCACTGGGGGGTGGCAGCAATCAGCCCCAGCATTTT. Its protein is CASSLGGGSNQPQHF.

V and J are TRBV9 and TRBJ2-5; D not certain. The V end lost 3 bases, the J end lost 9 bases, and 12 bases lay between the germline ends. Germline V gene data show CDR1 as SGDLS and CDR2 as YYNGEE. This CDR3 is built from 12 residues. CDR3 residues: CASSAGWKPQYF. CDR3 coding DNA: TGTGCCAGCAGCGCGGGCTGGAAGCCCCAGTACTTC. Complete variable domain (other parts from reference TRBV9 and TRBJ2-5): DSGVTQTPKHLITATGQRVTLRCSPRSGDLSVYWYQQSLDQGLQFLIQYYNGEERAKGNILERFSAQQFPDLHSELNLSSLELGDSALYFCASSAGWKPQYFGPGTRLLVL.

This clone turned up a few times. The V and J genes are TRBV5-1 and TRBJ2-7; D not resolved. CDR1 is SGHRS, CDR2 YFSETQ, per germline. V lost 0 bases and J lost 6, with 16 bases in between. CDR3 size: 15 residues. The CDR3 loop reads CASSLGAQVRAEQYF. CDR3 bases: TGCGCCAGCAGCTTGGGGGCGCAGGTTCGGGCCGAGCAGTACTTC.

This clone was counted between two and nine times. The chain couples TRBV11-2 to TRBJ2-2, with a weak D call TRBD1 (6 bases). V dropped 11 bases and J dropped 5 bases, with 15 bases sitting between them. Per the germline V gene, CDR1 is SGHAT and CDR2 is FQNNGV. The CDR3 spans 13 residues. The DNA of the CDR3 is TGTGCCGGAAGGGGGATCCGGACCGGGGAGCTGTTTTTT. This gives the protein CAGRGIRTGELFF.

In its sample, this clone was seen a few times. The chain links TRBV29-1 to TRBJ2-7; TRBD2 matches at 9 bases. V lost 7 bases to trimming and J lost 7 bases; unmatched junction nucleotides: 14. The germline gives CDR1 SQVTM, CDR2 ANQGSEA. This CDR3 is 14 amino acids long. The CDR3 bases are TGCAGCGCCTCCAGGCTAATAGCGGGAGTTGAGCAGTACTTC. Translating it yields CSASRLIAGVEQYF.

A few counts support this clone. The J gene is TRBJ2-3, the V gene TRBV6-1, with 7 positions matching TRBD1. This CDR3 contains 14 residues. V lost 6 bases and J lost 1; bases outside the gene matches: 4. From germline, CDR1 is MNHNS and CDR2 SASEGT. This CDR3 is CASRTGMGTDTQYF. DNA of the CDR3: TGTGCCAGCAGGACAGGGATGGGCACAGATACGCAGTATTTT.

This clone appeared a few times. V and J are TRBV9 and TRBJ2-1; 10 bases are shared with TRBD1. Germline values: CDR1 SGDLS, CDR2 YYNGEE. Unmatched junction bases numbered 6, after V lost 3 bases and J lost 9 bases. This CDR3 has 14 residues. The CDR3 region is CASSAGDRGGEQFF. In DNA form, the CDR3 reads TGTGCCAGCAGCGCCGGGGACAGGGGAGGTGAGCAGTTCTTC.

This clone was found a few times. The J gene is TRBJ2-1, the V gene TRBV28; 7 nucleotides line up with TRBD2. In germline, CDR1 is MDHEN, CDR2 SYDVKM. The CDR3 has 14 residues. V gave up 5 bases and J gave up 5 bases; unmatched junction bases: 6. The chain's CDR3 is CASSGAGINNEQFF. CDR3 nucleotides: TGTGCCAGCAGTGGAGCGGGAATTAACAATGAGCAGTTCTTC.

V and J are TRBV7-6 and TRBJ2-6, with TRBD1 as a possible D gene (5 bases). Trimming took off 1 base at V and 0 bases at J, with 10 bases between the two ends. The CDR3 has 17 amino acids. Per the germline V gene, CDR1 is SGHVS and CDR2 is FNYEAQ. The CDR3 region is CASSLGQGLSGANVLTF. The CDR3 DNA reads as TGTGCCAGCAGCTTAGGGCAGGGTCTCTCTGGGGCCAACGTCCTGACTTTC.